These 18 T cell receptor beta chains originate from one sample sequenced in a study of CD8 T cells in ankylosing spondylitis. From the 5' RACE reads, TCRdb called clonotypes with MiXCR, one entry per CDR3 protein. Of roughly 260,000 distinct CDR3 sequences listed, around 19% are singletons. The sample was blood, either unsorted or a sorted T cell fraction (not recorded which). The source of these receptors is a male donor with ankylosing spondylitis or in good health (not recorded which).

This clonotype has more than one count but fewer than ten. The V and J genes are TRBV29-1 and TRBJ1-5; D is possibly TRBD1 (5 bases). The CDR3 spans 12 residues. Per the germline V gene, CDR1 is SQVTM and CDR2 is ANQGSEA. V dropped 6 bases and J dropped 4 bases, with 10 bases sitting between them. CDR3 sequence reads: CSVSGANQPQHF. CDR3 DNA sequence: TGCAGCGTATCCGGGGCGAATCAGCCCCAGCATTTT.

This clonotype was counted between two and nine times. The chain has TRBV12-3 or TRBV12-4 and TRBJ2-1, with D possibly matching TRBD1 (5 bases). V was clipped by 6 bases and J by 6 bases, with 18 bases between them. The CDR3 is 15 residues long. The CDR3 DNA is TGTGCCAGCAGGTACATGACGGACAAAGGCAATGAGCAGTTCTTC. Its translation: CASRYMTDKGNEQFF.

There are a few counts of this clonotype. V gene TRBV20-1 combines with J gene TRBJ2-1; TRBD2 matches 9 bases. J lost 6 bases, V lost 5 bases, and 14 bases had no gene match. The CDR3 length is 16 residues. The germline CDR1 and CDR2 sequences are DFQATT and SNEGSKA (reference sequence). The CDR3: CSAARGMLSGGNEQFF. The CDR3 region has the DNA TGCAGTGCTGCCAGGGGAATGCTTAGCGGGGGCAATGAGCAGTTCTTC.

This clonotype was counted at least ten times. The CDR3 DNA reads TGTGCCAGCAGGTCAAAAGGCAGTTTCAATCAGCCCCAGCATTTT. Amino acids: CASRSKGSFNQPQHF. This chain uses TRBV11-1 with TRBJ1-5; D gene ambiguous. Trimming left V 6 bases short and J 3 bases short, with 15 bases between. The CDR3 is made up of 15 amino acids. CDR1 is SGHAT, CDR2 FQDESV, per germline (reference sequence).

In this sample, this clonotype turned up a few times. The chain employs TRBV10-3 and TRBJ2-1; 13 bases map to TRBD2. Germline values: CDR1 ENHRY, CDR2 SYGVKD. This CDR3 region has 16 residues. Trimming took 6 bases from V and 3 from J; bases not matched to a gene: 5. Written as DNA, the CDR3 is TGTGCCATCAGAGTGAGGACTAGCGGGAGCTACAATGAGCAGTTCTTC. This translates into CAIRVRTSGSYNEQFF.

This clonotype has only a few counts. The chain has TRBV20-1 and TRBJ2-4; no firm D call. This CDR3 is 14 amino acids long. Germline V CDR1 and CDR2: DFQATT, SNEGSKA (reference sequence). V lost 1 base and J 1 base, leaving 8 bases between the germline ends. CDR3 coding DNA: TGCAGTGCTAGAGGGGCTGGGGCCAAAAACATTCAGTACTTC. Protein sequence: CSARGAGAKNIQYF.

This clonotype was detected only a few times. The chain recombines TRBV29-1 with TRBJ1-1; D is unclear. The CDR3 runs 15 residues. Per the germline V gene, CDR1 is SQVTM and CDR2 is ANQGSEA. V lost 4 bases and J 0 bases, leaving 15 bases between the germline ends. The CDR3 sequence: CSVGDRSLMNTEAFF. The CDR3 DNA follows: TGCAGCGTTGGAGATCGGTCCCTCATGAACACTGAAGCTTTCTTT. The entire variable domain, with the rest obtained from reference TRBV29-1 and TRBJ1-1, is as follows: SAVISQKPSRDICQRGTSLTIQCQVDSQVTMMFWYRQQPGQSLTLIATANQGSEATYESGFVIDKFPISRPNLTFSTLTVSNMSPEDSSIYLCSVGDRSLMNTEAFFGQGTRLTVV.

The chain joins TRBV27 to TRBJ1-4, with a weak D call TRBD1 (6 bases). CDR3 length equals 14 residues. V was shortened by 6 bases and J by 4 bases, with 12 bases between the two germline ends. Germline V CDR1 and CDR2: MNHEY, SMNVEV (reference sequence). The CDR3 is CASRPGAGNEKLFF. The CDR3 bases are TGTGCCAGCAGGCCAGGGGCCGGTAATGAAAAACTGTTTTTT.

This clonotype was detected ten times or more. The genes are TRBV12-3 or TRBV12-4 and TRBJ1-6; D is unresolved. The CDR3 runs to 15 residues. V was trimmed by 2 bases and J by 0 bases, leaving 5 bases between them. The CDR3 DNA follows: TGTGCCAGCAGTTTACAGAGCTCCTATAATTCACCCCTCCACTTT. Its protein product is CASSLQSSYNSPLHF.

Notes on this clonotype: This clone may be a read error of a much larger clone one base away. The chain uses TRBV5-1 and TRBJ1-5; D is ambiguous. Germline CDR1 SGHRS, CDR2 YFSETQ. The CDR3 spans 12 residues. The CDR3: CASSYLNQSQHF. The CDR3 region has the DNA TGCGCCAGCAGCTACCTCAATCAGTCCCAGCATTTT.

The gene calls are TRBV10-3 and TRBJ2-3; TRBD2 aligns across 13 bases. This CDR3 spans 19 amino acids. Per the germline V gene, CDR1 is ENHRY and CDR2 is SYGVKD. Unmatched junction bases numbered 14, after V lost 6 bases and J lost 2 bases. In DNA form, the CDR3 reads TGTGCCATCAGCCAACTAGCGGGGGGGTCCCTGAAGAACACAGATACGCAGTATTTT. Translating gives CAISQLAGGSLKNTDTQYF.

This clonotype was observed many times. This chain uses TRBV5-1 with TRBJ2-1, with no clear D. CDR1 SGHRS and CDR2 YFSETQ come from the germline V gene. The V gene lost 0 bases and the J gene lost 6 bases, with 13 bases spanning the gap. The CDR3 is 15 residues long. CDR3 amino acids: CASSLAGSPSNEQFF. For the CDR3, the DNA is TGCGCCAGCAGCTTGGCAGGTAGCCCCAGCAATGAGCAGTTCTTC. The whole variable domain, filled in from reference TRBV5-1 and TRBJ2-1, reads KAGVTQTPRYLIKTRGQQVTLSCSPISGHRSVSWYQQTPGQGLQFLFEYFSETQRNKGNFPGRFSGRQFSNSRSEMNVSTLELGDSALYLCASSLAGSPSNEQFFGPGTRLTVL.

The chain joins TRBV20-1 to TRBJ2-3, with D perhaps being TRBD1 or TRBD2 (5 bases each). The CDR3 is 15 amino acids. The V end lost 8 bases, the J end lost 2 bases, and 20 bases lay between the germline ends. Germline-derived CDR1 and CDR2 are DFQATT and SNEGSKA (reference sequence). The CDR3 here is CSTTGPPGLTDTQYF. Here the CDR3 DNA reads TGCAGTACAACGGGGCCACCCGGACTCACAGATACGCAGTATTTT.

This clonotype appeared a few times. The chain links TRBV11-2 to TRBJ2-6; D call uncertain. Deletions cut 2 bases from V and 2 bases from J, with 7 bases between. The germline CDR1 and CDR2 sequences are SGHAT and FQNNGV. The CDR3 is 15 residues long. The CDR3 reads CASSLYGTGANVLTF. In nucleotides, the CDR3 is TGTGCCAGCAGCTTATATGGGACTGGGGCCAACGTCCTGACTTTC.

This clonotype was observed many times. CDR3 nucleotide sequence: TGTGCCAGCAGCGGGGGACTAGCGGATTATACGCAGTATTTT. It encodes CASSGGLADYTQYF. The chain employs TRBV3-1 and TRBJ2-3; 11 nucleotides line up with TRBD2. Germline values: CDR1 LGHDT, CDR2 YNNKEL (reference sequence). J was trimmed by 7 bases and V by 5 bases; bases with no gene match: 5. The CDR3 extends over 14 amino acids.

This clonotype was detected a few times. V and J are TRBV20-1 and TRBJ2-7, with 11 bases that match TRBD1. Trimming removed 5 bases from V and 0 bases from J; junction bases left unmatched: 3. CDR1 is DFQATT, CDR2 SNEGSKA, per germline (reference sequence). This CDR3 contains 14 residues. The CDR3 DNA is TGCAGTGCTCGGACAGGGGGCAGCTCCTACGAGCAGTACGTC. The encoded protein is CSARTGGSSYEQYV.

V usage is TRBV19 and J usage is TRBJ2-4, with TRBD1 identical over 9 bases. V trimming: 3 bases; J trimming: 3 bases; junction bases outside the gene matches: 12. The CDR3 runs 18 residues. Germline CDR1 is LNHDA and CDR2 is SQIVND (reference sequence). CDR3 sequence (DNA): TGTGCCAGTAGTATGAGGGACAGGGCACTAAAGGGCAAAAACATTCAGTACTTC. Translating gives CASSMRDRALKGKNIQYF.

This clonotype was counted a few times. The junction and the germline gene differ at one end; a read error may be behind it. The gene calls are TRBV6-1 and TRBJ1-5, with D unclear. CDR3 length equals 15 residues. CDR1 is MNHNS, CDR2 SASEGT, per germline. The CDR3 loop reads CASREGRGSNQPQHF. CDR3 nucleotides: TGTGCCAGCAGAGAAGGTAGAGGGAGCAATCAGCCCCAGCATTTT.